What follows are 22 T cell receptor beta chains derived from one specimen sequenced in a study of blood T cell repertoires in COVID-19. This table comes from immunoSEQ multiplex PCR, and its TCRdb copy is limited to in-frame clones, with some not included. This table has approximately 90,000 clones, about 77% appearing once. The sequenced material came from peripheral blood. These receptors all stem from a man aged 70-80 years with COVID-19, enrolled during active disease.

The rearrangement uses TRBV27 and TRBJ2-1; 9 positions agree with TRBD2. V trimming: 5 bases; J trimming: 7 bases; junction bases outside the gene matches: 9. The germline CDR1 and CDR2 sequences are MNHEY and SMNVEV (reference sequence). The CDR3 is 15 amino acids. The CDR3 DNA sequence: TGTGCCAGCAGTCCCCATGGTAGCGGGAGTAATGAGCAGTTCTTC. The encoded protein is CASSPHGSGSNEQFF.

This clone was seen more than once but under ten times. The chain carries TRBV5-6 and TRBJ2-6; TRBD1 matches 12 bases. V shed 4 bases and J 3 bases; nucleotides not matched to a gene: 5. The CDR3 spans 17 residues. CDR1 and CDR2 from the germline V gene are SGHDT and YYEEEE. Here the CDR3 reads CASSPGQGANGANVLTF. The DNA of the CDR3 is TGTGCCAGCAGCCCGGGACAGGGGGCTAATGGGGCCAACGTCCTGACTTTC.

The chain combines TRBV30 with TRBJ1-5; D gene uncertain. Germline assignment: CDR1 GTSNPN and CDR2 SVGIG (reference sequence). The V end lost 1 base, the J end lost 4 bases, and 17 bases lay between the germline ends. This CDR3 is 16 amino acids long. CDR3 DNA: TGTGCCTGGAGTGCCCACCAATACAGATATAATCAGCCCCAGCATTTT. Translation gives CAWSAHQYRYNQPQHF. Drawing the rest from reference TRBV30 and TRBJ1-5, the complete variable domain is SQTIHQWPATLVQPVGSPLSLECTVEGTSNPNLYWYRQAAGRGLQLLFYSVGIGQISSEVPQNLSASRPQDRQFILSSKKLLLSDSGFYLCAWSAHQYRYNQPQHFGDGTRLSIL.

This clone has a handful of counts. The gene calls are TRBV10-1 and TRBJ2-7; D is possibly TRBD2 (5 bases). From germline, CDR1 is WNHNN and CDR2 SYGVQD (reference sequence). The CDR3 consists of 14 residues. Trimming took 4 bases from V and 5 from J, leaving 15 bases between them. The CDR3 reads CASSGRPGRDEQYF. CDR3 in DNA: TGCGCCAGCAGTGGGAGGCCAGGACGGGACGAGCAGTACTTC.

In its sample, this clone was seen a few times. This chain joins TRBV9 and TRBJ1-4; D might be TRBD1 (5 bases). The CDR3 covers 15 residues. Per the germline V gene, CDR1 is SGDLS and CDR2 is YYNGEE. The V end was cut by 1 base, the J end by 4 bases, with 11 bases between. The CDR3 loop reads CASSVYGGNNEKLFF. DNA of the CDR3: TGTGCCAGCAGCGTATACGGGGGAAATAATGAAAAACTGTTTTTT.

The CDR3: CASTYGGGQPQHF. The DNA for the CDR3 is TGTGCCAGCACCTACGGGGGAGGGCAGCCCCAGCATTTT. This chain joins TRBV28 and TRBJ1-5; a possible D gene is TRBD1 (5 bases). V lost 7 bases and J lost 7, with 14 bases in between. Germline loops: CDR1 MDHEN, CDR2 SYDVKM. The CDR3 sequence is 13 residues long.

A few counts support this clone. This chain links TRBV7-9 with TRBJ2-1; 7 nucleotides line up with TRBD1. The length of the CDR3 is 15 residues. After removal of 11 bases from V and 9 bases from J, the junction contained 19 bases not matched to a gene. Germline V gene sequence: CDR1 SEHNR, CDR2 FQNEAQ (reference sequence). Here the CDR3 reads CACCLDDRDPPEQFF. The CDR3 coding sequence is TGTGCCTGCTGCTTGGACGACAGGGACCCTCCTGAGCAGTTCTTC.

The chain couples TRBV7-7 to TRBJ2-1; unclear D gene. The CDR3 runs to 15 residues. V was clipped by 5 bases and J by 0 bases, with 11 bases between them. Germline V lookup: CDR1 SSHAT, CDR2 FNYEAQ (reference sequence). The CDR3 here is CASSPLGSSYNEQFF. The CDR3 region has the DNA TGTGCCAGCAGCCCTCTAGGAAGCTCCTACAATGAGCAGTTCTTC.

This rearrangement joins TRBV9 to TRBJ2-3; 7 bases are shared with TRBD2. The CDR3 contains 14 residues. V was pared by 4 bases and J by 0 bases, with 2 bases of the junction left unmatched. Germline CDR1 reads SGDLS; CDR2 reads YYNGEE. The CDR3 region has the DNA TGTGCCAGCAGCACGGGACTAAGCACAGATACGCAGTATTTT. This encodes CASSTGLSTDTQYF. Variable domain in full (rest from reference TRBV9 and TRBJ2-3): DSGVTQTPKHLITATGQRVTLRCSPRSGDLSVYWYQQSLDQGLQFLIQYYNGEERAKGNILERFSAQQFPDLHSELNLSSLELGDSALYFCASSTGLSTDTQYFGPGTRLTVL.

The rearrangement joins TRBV5-1 to TRBJ1-1; possibly TRBD1 for D (6 bases). From germline, CDR1 is SGHRS and CDR2 YFSETQ. Trimming cost V 4 bases and J 3 bases, with 13 bases left between them. This CDR3 contains 14 residues. For the CDR3, the DNA is TGCGCCAGCAGCCCACAGGGTGGGGACACTGAAGCTTTCTTT. Its translation: CASSPQGGDTEAFF.

V usage is TRBV5-5 and J usage is TRBJ1-2; D might be TRBD1 (5 bases). CDR1 is SGHKS and CDR2 is YYEKEE in the germline V gene (reference sequence). This CDR3 is 16 amino acids long. Trimming stripped 2 bases from V and 3 bases from J, with 17 bases between. Written as DNA, the CDR3 is TGTGCCAGCAGCTTCATACTCTACGGGGGGGACTATGGCTACACCTTC. It is translated as CASSFILYGGDYGYTF.

The chain uses TRBV28 and TRBJ1-1; maybe TRBD1 (5 bases). V was pared by 6 bases and J by 1 base, with 12 bases between. The V gene's germline CDR1 is MDHEN and CDR2 SYDVKM. CDR3 length: 14 amino acids. The DNA of the CDR3 is TGTGCCAGCAGGCCCCAGACAGAGAACACTGAAGCTTTCTTT. Translation gives CASRPQTENTEAFF.

The chain joins TRBV5-4 to TRBJ2-5, with D tentatively TRBD1 (5 bases). The CDR3 is made up of 14 amino acids. The germline V gene has CDR1 SGHNT and CDR2 YYREEE (reference sequence). V lost 2 bases and J 1 base, leaving 9 bases between the germline ends. For the CDR3, the DNA is TGTGCCAGCAGCTTAGGGGTTGGCCAAGAGACCCAGTACTTC. Translating it yields CASSLGVGQETQYF.

This clone was observed a few times. V and J are TRBV19 and TRBJ2-5; D may be TRBD1 (6 bases). CDR1 is LNHDA and CDR2 is SQIVND in the germline V gene (reference sequence). This CDR3 is built from 15 residues. Trimming removed 5 bases at V and 5 bases at J, with 18 bases between. CDR3 protein: CASSSVQGIIETQYF. The CDR3 DNA is TGTGCCAGTAGTTCGGTACAGGGAATAATTGAGACCCAGTACTTC.

This clone was recorded once. The rearrangement links TRBV27 to TRBJ2-7, with D possibly TRBD1 on 5 matching bases. The CDR3 spans 15 residues. The V gene's germline CDR1 is MNHEY and CDR2 SMNVEV (reference sequence). Between the trimmed V and J ends, which lost 2 bases and 4 bases, there was a span of 15 bases. CDR3 protein: CASSLVGLSRYEQYF. Written as DNA, the CDR3 is TGTGCCAGCAGTTTAGTGGGGCTGAGCCGTTACGAGCAGTACTTC.

This clone was seen only a few times. CDR3 nucleotide sequence: TGTGCCACCAGCAGAGCGGAGGGCTATAATTCACCCCTCCACTTT. Translated, it gives CATSRAEGYNSPLHF. The V gene is TRBV15, the J gene TRBJ1-6; no firm D call. The length of the CDR3 is 15 residues. Germline V gene lookup returns CDR1 LNHNV and CDR2 YYDKDF (reference sequence). The V and J ends lost 1 base and 3 bases respectively, with 7 bases between them.

The CDR3 region has the DNA TGTGCCAGCAGCCAAGGGACTAGCGGCCTTCGTACGCAGTATTTT. Translating it yields CASSQGTSGLRTQYF. This rearrangement joins TRBV14 to TRBJ2-3; TRBD2 agrees at 10 bases. CDR1 is SGHDN, CDR2 FVKESK, per germline. The CDR3 is 15 residues long. V trimming: 1 base; J trimming: 8 bases; junction bases outside the gene matches: 6.

The CDR3 nucleotides are TGTGCCACCAGCAGGGCTAGCGGGAGCCCCGGGGAGCTGTTTTTT. The encoded protein is CATSRASGSPGELFF. This chain joins TRBV15 and TRBJ2-2, with 10 bases fitting TRBD2. V trimming: 3 bases; J trimming: 6 bases; junction bases outside the gene matches: 4. The CDR3 consists of 15 residues. Germline V gene sequence: CDR1 LNHNV, CDR2 YYDKDF (reference sequence).

The rearrangement links TRBV19 to TRBJ1-2; 7 nucleotides line up with TRBD1. The CDR3 has 17 residues. Germline V gene sequence: CDR1 LNHDA, CDR2 SQIVND (reference sequence). Losses at the gene ends were 6 bases for V and 4 bases for J; bases not matched to a gene: 17. CDR3 sequence (DNA): TGTGCCAGTAGCCCCTCGGGACAGCGATCACCAACCTATGGCTACACCTTC. Residues: CASSPSGQRSPTYGYTF. Together with reference TRBV19 and TRBJ1-2, the CDR3 gives the full variable domain: DGGITQSPKYLFRKEGQNVTLSCEQNLNHDAMYWYRQDPGQGLRLIYYSQIVNDFQKGDIAEGYSVSREKKESFPLTVTSAQKNPTAFYLCASSPSGQRSPTYGYTFGSGTRLTVV.

The chain links TRBV5-4 to TRBJ1-2; TRBD1 matches 7 bases. In germline, CDR1 is SGHNT, CDR2 YYREEE (reference sequence). The V and J ends lost 4 bases and 1 base, in that order; junction bases with no gene match: 7. The CDR3 has 15 residues. CDR3 sequence reads: CASSPGDRVNYGYTF. CDR3 nucleotide sequence: TGTGCCAGCAGCCCAGGAGACAGGGTTAACTATGGCTACACCTTC.

The sample holds many counts of this clone. This chain uses TRBV3-1 (or the pseudogene TRBV3-2) with TRBJ2-2; perhaps TRBD2 as D (5 bases). CDR3 length: 17 amino acids. Germline V CDR1 and CDR2: LGHDT, YNNKEL (reference sequence). V lost 0 bases and J lost 5, with 16 bases in between. The CDR3 DNA is TGTGCCAGCAGCCAAGATCGTGACGGGGTTTGGACCGGGGAGCTGTTTTTT. Its translation: CASSQDRDGVWTGELFF.

This clone came up once. The J gene is TRBJ1-6, the V gene TRBV7-9; the D gene is possibly TRBD1 (6 bases). V was shortened by 6 bases and J by 6 bases, with 12 bases between the two germline ends. Germline assignment: CDR1 SEHNR and CDR2 FQNEAQ (reference sequence). The CDR3 covers 14 residues. CDR3 in DNA: TGTGCCAGCAGATCAGACAGGCTTAATTCACCCCTCCACTTT. Encoded protein: CASRSDRLNSPLHF.